The 29 T cell receptor beta chains below come from one sample, sequenced in a study of blood T cells in healthy people across ages. Together with a sample-barcoded 5' primer, a J-beta primer mix was included in a second PCR lasting about 7 to 11 cycles. Each CDR3 protein is one row after TCRdb ran MiXCR on the 5' RACE reads. The sample has around 1,500,000 distinct CDR3 sequences, about 40% seen once. Sequencing was done on a sample of blood. The origin of the receptors is a woman between 18 and 30 years old in good health.

CDR3 sequence reads: CSAHLGLAGYGEQFF. The CDR3 bases are TGCAGTGCTCACTTAGGACTAGCGGGGTACGGTGAGCAGTTCTTC. V usage is TRBV20-1 and J usage is TRBJ2-1; 12 bases fit TRBD2. The CDR3 sequence is 15 residues long. Trimming removed 5 bases from V and 9 bases from J; junction bases left unmatched: 11. Germline values: CDR1 DFQATT, CDR2 SNEGSKA (reference sequence).

The V and J genes are TRBV3-1 and TRBJ2-5; 10 nucleotides line up with TRBD2. With V trimmed by 1 base and J by 11 bases, 10 bases remained unmatched. CDR1 and CDR2 from the germline V gene are LGHDT and YNNKEL (reference sequence). There are 15 residues in the CDR3. CDR3 sequence (DNA): TGTGCCAGCAGCCAAGGTTATCTAGCGGGAGTGGAGCAGTACTTC. Its translation is CASSQGYLAGVEQYF.

The rearrangement joins TRBV7-3 to TRBJ1-6; D not resolved. CDR3 length: 15 amino acids. V lost 2 bases, J lost 7 bases, and 12 bases lay in between. CDR1 and CDR2 (germline): SGHTA, FQGTGA. Written as DNA, the CDR3 is TGTGCCAGCAGCTTATTCGGGCCGGACAATTCACCCCTCCACTTT. Translated, it gives CASSLFGPDNSPLHF.

The chain is built from TRBV11-2 and TRBJ2-3; D perhaps matches TRBD2 (6 bases). The V gene's germline CDR1 is SGHAT and CDR2 FQNNGV. The CDR3 covers 16 residues. Trimming took 4 bases from V and 6 from J, leaving 20 bases between them. The CDR3, as DNA: TGTGCCAGCAGCTCAAGACTAGGTGGGGCCGAGGATACGCAGTATTTT. It encodes CASSSRLGGAEDTQYF.

The chain joins TRBV20-1 to TRBJ2-1; D is unresolved. This CDR3 is built from 18 residues. Germline V lookup: CDR1 DFQATT, CDR2 SNEGSKA (reference sequence). Trimming shortened V by 6 bases and J by 0 bases, and 24 bases separated the two germline ends. This CDR3 is CSAPSVLNSAHSYNEQFF. The DNA for the CDR3 is TGCAGTGCCCCCTCGGTCCTCAATAGTGCCCACTCCTACAATGAGCAGTTCTTC.

This clonotype appeared a few times. This rearrangement joins TRBV3-1 to TRBJ2-3; 9 nucleotides match TRBD2. The V and J ends lost 4 bases and 0 bases, in that order; junction bases with no gene match: 11. CDR1 is LGHDT and CDR2 is YNNKEL in the germline V gene (reference sequence). The CDR3 spans 18 residues. The CDR3: CASSLQPITSGSTDTQYF. CDR3 bases: TGTGCCAGCAGCCTTCAACCCATTACTAGCGGGAGCACAGATACGCAGTATTTT.

V and J are TRBV24-1 and TRBJ2-3; D possibly corresponds to TRBD1 (5 bases). From germline, CDR1 is KGHDR and CDR2 SFDVKD. This CDR3 contains 19 residues. Trimming stripped 3 bases from V and 1 base from J, with 22 bases between. The CDR3 sequence: CATSDPNYHTGIGTDTQYF. The CDR3 DNA reads TGTGCCACCAGTGATCCCAACTATCATACAGGAATTGGCACAGATACGCAGTATTTT.

This clonotype turned up a few times. V usage is TRBV7-2 and J usage is TRBJ1-4; D is unresolved. The CDR3 has 13 residues. V dropped 4 bases and J dropped 5 bases, with 8 bases sitting between them. Per the germline V gene, CDR1 is SGHTA and CDR2 is FQGNSA. CDR3 DNA: TGTGCCAGCAGCTCACAGTTCAATGAAAAACTGTTTTTT. This gives the protein CASSSQFNEKLFF.

This chain connects TRBV28 to TRBJ1-2; D gene uncertain. The germline gives CDR1 MDHEN, CDR2 SYDVKM. This CDR3 is built from 13 residues. Trimming stripped 3 bases from V and 5 bases from J, with 10 bases between. This chain's CDR3 is CASSLFHVYGYTF. As DNA, the CDR3 is TGTGCCAGCAGTTTGTTCCACGTATATGGCTACACCTTC.

This clonotype appeared many times. The germline gene is not matched at one end of the junction; a read error may be the cause. The rearrangement joins TRBV5-1 to TRBJ2-7, with D perhaps matching TRBD2 (5 bases). Germline V lookup: CDR1 SGHRS, CDR2 YFSETQ. This CDR3 has 13 residues. As DNA, the CDR3 is TGTGCCAGCAGCTCGACCGGAGGCGGCGAGCAGTACTTC. Amino acid sequence: CASSSTGGGEQYF. The full variable domain, rest sourced from reference TRBV5-1 and TRBJ2-7, is KAGVTQTPRYLIKTRGQQVTLSCSPISGHRSVSWYQQTPGQGLQFLFEYFSETQRNKGNFPGRFSGRQFSNSRSEMNVSTLELGDSALYLCASSSTGGGEQYFGPGTRLTVT.

J is TRBJ2-5 and V is TRBV7-2, with D perhaps matching TRBD1 or TRBD2 (5 bases each). Looked up from germline, CDR1 is SGHTA and CDR2 is FQGNSA. The CDR3 has 15 residues. Trimming shortened V by 1 base and J by 5 bases, and 14 bases separated the two germline ends. CDR3 amino acids: CASSLGTGKGETQYF. CDR3 DNA: TGTGCCAGCAGCTTAGGGACGGGGAAGGGGGAGACCCAGTACTTC.

In its sample, this clonotype was seen a few times. The chain uses TRBV6-1 and TRBJ2-1, with 11 positions matching TRBD2. Trimming at V came to 0 bases and at J to 3 bases, leaving 1 base not matched to a gene. Germline V gene sequence: CDR1 MNHNS, CDR2 SASEGT. The CDR3 is made up of 16 amino acids. CDR3 nucleotides: TGTGCCAGCAGTGAAGCTACTAGCGGGGGCTACAATGAGCAGTTCTTC. It yields the protein CASSEATSGGYNEQFF.

The chain recombines TRBV28 with TRBJ2-7; possible D gene TRBD2, 7 bases. Per the germline V gene, CDR1 is MDHEN and CDR2 is SYDVKM. V was pared by 6 bases and J by 2 bases, with 11 bases between. The CDR3 is 13 residues long. Here the CDR3 reads CASSTGRAYEQYF. The CDR3 coding sequence is TGTGCCAGCAGCACAGGGAGGGCCTACGAGCAGTACTTC. The full variable domain, rest sourced from reference TRBV28 and TRBJ2-7, is DVKVTQSSRYLVKRTGEKVFLECVQDMDHENMFWYRQDPGLGLRLIYFSYDVKMKEKGDIPEGYSVSREKKERFSLILESASTNQTSMYLCASSTGRAYEQYFGPGTRLTVT.

The sample holds a few counts of this clonotype. The V call is TRBV24-1, the J call TRBJ2-1; TRBD2 agrees at 14 bases. CDR1 and CDR2 from the germline V gene are KGHDR and SFDVKD. V lost 7 bases and J lost 6; bases outside the gene matches: 4. CDR3 size: 15 residues. CDR3 in DNA: TGTGCCACCAGACCCGGGACTAGCGGGAGCAATGAGCAGTTCTTC. Translation: CATRPGTSGSNEQFF.

This clonotype was found a few times. This sequence joins TRBV2 and TRBJ2-3, with 7 bases matching TRBD2. Germline V gene lookup returns CDR1 SNHLY and CDR2 FYNNEI. The CDR3 contains 13 residues. V gave up 10 bases and J gave up 6 bases; unmatched junction bases: 10. The CDR3 coding sequence is TGTGCCACGTTAAGCGGGACCTGGGATACGCAGTATTTT. Translated, it gives CATLSGTWDTQYF.

V usage is TRBV11-2 and J usage is TRBJ2-5, with 10 bases matching TRBD1. V shed 0 bases, J shed 11 bases, and the junction held 18 bases outside the gene matches. CDR3 length: 18 amino acids. Germline V lookup: CDR1 SGHAT, CDR2 FQNNGV. The CDR3 is CASSLDPLRTGGFGEQYF. Here the CDR3 DNA reads TGTGCCAGCAGCTTAGATCCCCTACGGACAGGGGGGTTCGGGGAGCAGTACTTC.

In its sample, this clonotype was seen a few times. The gene calls are TRBV10-2 and TRBJ2-4; D might be TRBD1 or TRBD2, each matching 7 bases. CDR3 length: 13 amino acids. Germline V CDR1 and CDR2: WSHSY, SAAADI. Trimming shortened V by 6 bases and J by 7 bases, and 13 bases separated the two germline ends. The CDR3 region has the DNA TGCGCCAGCAGGGAGCAGGGGGGGAACATTCAGTACTTC. It codes for CASREQGGNIQYF.

The chain joins TRBV7-2 to TRBJ1-6; D unclear. Trimming removed 5 bases from V and 8 bases from J, with 10 bases in between. The CDR3 is 13 residues long. Germline V CDR1 and CDR2: SGHTA, FQGNSA. This chain's CDR3 is CASSAHTDSPLHF. The CDR3 DNA follows: TGTGCCAGCAGCGCCCACACGGATTCACCCCTCCACTTT.

The chain joins TRBV20-1 to TRBJ2-7, with no clear D. Germline V gene data show CDR1 as DFQATT and CDR2 as SNEGSKA (reference sequence). The CDR3 consists of 11 residues. V was cut by 3 bases and J by 3 bases, with 6 bases left in between. The CDR3 DNA reads as TGCAGTGCTAGGAATGACTACGAGCAGTACTTC. Translated, it gives CSARNDYEQYF.

This clonotype was seen a handful of times. This chain joins TRBV6-1 and TRBJ2-3; TRBD2 agrees at 12 bases. V trimming: 0 bases; J trimming: 3 bases; junction bases outside the gene matches: 7. This CDR3 is built from 18 residues. Germline V gene lookup returns CDR1 MNHNS and CDR2 SASEGT. The DNA of the CDR3 is TGTGCCAGCAGTGAAGCGCGATGGACTAGCGGGGTTACAGATACGCAGTATTTT. Translation gives CASSEARWTSGVTDTQYF.

The chain has TRBV5-1 and TRBJ2-7; 7 bases agree with TRBD1. The better agreement between TRBJ2-5 and the DNA end casts doubt on the J call. In germline, CDR1 is SGHRS, CDR2 YFSETQ. This CDR3 contains 15 residues. CDR3 loop: CASSSLGTEKETQYF. CDR3 DNA sequence: TGCGCCAGCAGCTCCCTCGGGACAGAAAAAGAGACCCAGTACTTC.

This clonotype was observed once. The rearrangement links TRBV9 to TRBJ2-7, with a weak D call TRBD2 (6 bases). Germline assignment: CDR1 SGDLS and CDR2 YYNGEE. The ends were cut back, 3 bases at V and 2 bases at J, with 12 bases in the middle. The CDR3 length is 14 residues. CDR3 coding DNA: TGTGCCAGCAGCGGAGCGGGCCCCACCTACGAGCAGTACTTC. Its translation is CASSGAGPTYEQYF.

This clonotype was counted a few times. The chain joins TRBV2 to TRBJ2-1; 8 bases match TRBD1. V was clipped by 6 bases and J by 6 bases; unmatched bases: 7. The length of the CDR3 is 14 residues. Germline values: CDR1 SNHLY, CDR2 FYNNEI. CDR3 in amino acids: CASSRTGWGNEQFF. The CDR3 DNA is TGTGCCAGCAGCAGGACAGGGTGGGGCAATGAGCAGTTCTTC.

The V call is TRBV2, the J call TRBJ2-3; weak D call: TRBD2 (7 bases). CDR1 is SNHLY and CDR2 is FYNNEI in the germline V gene. The CDR3 extends over 15 amino acids. The germline V and J ends were trimmed by 7 bases and 5 bases, with 19 bases remaining between them. CDR3 protein: CASKRRGGQEDTQYF. CDR3 sequence (DNA): TGTGCCAGCAAAAGGAGGGGGGGCCAGGAAGATACGCAGTATTTT.

The V call is TRBV12-3 or TRBV12-4, the J call TRBJ1-1, with TRBD1 as a possible D gene (6 bases). This CDR3 contains 16 residues. V was cut by 6 bases and J by 0 bases, with 17 bases left in between. The CDR3 is CASSIRGVGMNTEAFF. In DNA, the CDR3 is TGTGCCAGCAGCATAAGGGGGGTCGGGATGAACACTGAAGCTTTCTTT.

The V and J genes are TRBV5-1 and TRBJ2-2; D is ambiguous. In germline, CDR1 is SGHRS, CDR2 YFSETQ. The CDR3 consists of 12 residues. V dropped 1 base and J dropped 7 bases, with 5 bases sitting between them. The CDR3 loop reads CASSLTGGELFF. The CDR3 DNA reads TGCGCCAGCAGCTTGACGGGCGGGGAGCTGTTTTTT.

As concerns this clonotype: One junction end does not reproduce the germline sequence, and a read error may be involved. The CDR3 region is CASSPSGGTSYKQYF. In nucleotides, the CDR3 is TGTGCCAGCAGCCCCTCAGGCGGTACAAGCTACAAGCAGTACTTC. The chain combines TRBV11-1 with TRBJ2-7; no reliable D call. CDR3 length: 15 amino acids. Germline V gene data show CDR1 as SGHAT and CDR2 as FQDESV (reference sequence).

The chain carries TRBV20-1 and TRBJ2-1; 7 nucleotides match TRBD2. The CDR3 contains 14 residues. With V trimmed by 5 bases and J by 4 bases, 8 bases remained unmatched. The germline CDR1 and CDR2 sequences are DFQATT and SNEGSKA (reference sequence). The CDR3 sequence is CSAVSGETYNEQFF. The CDR3 nucleotides are TGCAGTGCTGTCAGCGGGGAGACTTACAATGAGCAGTTCTTC.

This clonotype was observed a handful of times. The rearrangement links TRBV6-6 to TRBJ2-1; 9 nucleotides line up with TRBD2. Germline V gives CDR1 MNHNY, CDR2 SVGAGI (reference sequence). The CDR3 contains 15 residues. J gave up 7 bases and V 6 bases, and 10 bases lay outside the gene matches. The CDR3 coding sequence is TGTGCCAGCAGAGGAAAAGCGGGAGGCCCTAATGAGCAGTTCTTC. Translation: CASRGKAGGPNEQFF.